These 26 T cell receptor beta chains were all obtained from the same sample, sequenced in a study of blood T cell repertoires in COVID-19. Only in-frame clones appear in the TCRdb table, and some are missing; sequencing was by immunoSEQ multiplex PCR. This sample has 150,000 to 200,000 clones; around 81% occur once, and the top ten carry more than 9.5%. Specimen: peripheral blood. These receptor sequences come from a man between 60 and 75 years old with active or convalescent COVID-19.

The rearrangement links TRBV19 to TRBJ2-7; perhaps TRBD1 as D (6 bases). The CDR3 spans 13 residues. Germline CDR1 is LNHDA and CDR2 is SQIVND (reference sequence). Trimming took off 3 bases at V and 1 base at J, with 7 bases between the two ends. The CDR3 protein is CASSITGSYEQYF. CDR3 in DNA: TGTGCCAGTAGTATTACAGGGTCCTACGAGCAGTACTTC.

V gene TRBV11-2 combines with J gene TRBJ2-1; TRBD1 matches 8 bases. Germline trimming cut 4 bases from V and 9 bases from J; bases unmatched to any gene: 8. Per germline, CDR1 SGHAT and CDR2 FQNNGV. This CDR3 contains 14 residues. The CDR3 region has the DNA TGTGCCAGCAGCTCCGTCAGGGGGCGGGGTGAGCAGTTCTTC. It specifies CASSSVRGRGEQFF.

The rearrangement links TRBV19 to TRBJ2-1; 8 bases are a match to TRBD2. Unmatched junction bases numbered 11, after V lost 7 bases and J lost 0 bases. The germline CDR1 and CDR2 sequences are LNHDA and SQIVND (reference sequence). The CDR3 consists of 17 residues. This CDR3 is CASKGLAGLSSYNEQFF. The DNA of the CDR3 is TGTGCCAGTAAGGGGCTAGCGGGCCTAAGCTCCTACAATGAGCAGTTCTTC. Based on the CDR3 plus reference TRBV19 and TRBJ2-1, the full variable domain is DGGITQSPKYLFRKEGQNVTLSCEQNLNHDAMYWYRQDPGQGLRLIYYSQIVNDFQKGDIAEGYSVSREKKESFPLTVTSAQKNPTAFYLCASKGLAGLSSYNEQFFGPGTRLTVL.

V gene TRBV7-2 combines with J gene TRBJ2-3; 7 bases match TRBD2. Germline CDR1 SGHTA, CDR2 FQGNSA. The V and J ends lost 2 bases and 4 bases, in that order; junction bases with no gene match: 6. This CDR3 has 15 amino acids. CDR3 bases: TGTGCCAGCAGCTTACCGGCGGGAGTGGCAGATACGCAGTATTTT. This gives the protein CASSLPAGVADTQYF.

The genes are TRBV29-1 and TRBJ1-1; D is unresolved. The germline gives CDR1 SQVTM, CDR2 ANQGSEA. The germline V and J ends were trimmed by 1 base and 0 bases, with 6 bases remaining between them. The CDR3 is made up of 13 amino acids. For the CDR3, the DNA is TGCAGCGTTGAAGGTCAGATGAACACTGAAGCTTTCTTT. This sequence encodes CSVEGQMNTEAFF.

The chain has TRBV5-8 and TRBJ2-5; 8 bases line up with TRBD1. Trimming at V came to 2 bases and at J to 4 bases, leaving 4 bases not matched to a gene. The CDR3 has 14 residues. Germline values: CDR1 SGHTS, CDR2 YDEGEE. The CDR3 DNA sequence: TGTGCCAGCAGCTTCTGGCAGGGGGCAGAGACCCAGTACTTC. Translated: CASSFWQGAETQYF.

In its sample, this clone was seen a few times. The rearrangement links TRBV7-2 to TRBJ1-1, with no clear D. Germline V gives CDR1 SGHTA, CDR2 FQGNSA. Trimming took off 5 bases at V and 2 bases at J, with 15 bases between the two ends. The CDR3 totals 15 residues. CDR3 sequence (DNA): TGTGCCAGCAGCCCCGGAGCCACCTCTAACACTGAAGCTTTCTTT. Translation gives CASSPGATSNTEAFF.

The genes are TRBV2 and TRBJ1-4; no firm D call. This CDR3 region has 14 residues. CDR1 is SNHLY, CDR2 FYNNEI, per germline. V was cut by 3 bases and J by 3 bases, with 8 bases left in between. CDR3 DNA: TGTGCCAGCAGTGATCCCCAGGCTAATGAAAAACTGTTTTTT. Encoded protein: CASSDPQANEKLFF. The whole variable domain, remainder taken from reference TRBV2 and TRBJ1-4, is EPEVTQTPSHQVTQMGQEVILRCVPISNHLYFYWYRQILGQKVEFLVSFYNNEISEKSEIFDDQFSVERPDGSNFTLKIRSTKLEDSAMYFCASSDPQANEKLFFGSGTQLSVL.

The chain couples TRBV18 to TRBJ1-2; the D gene is possibly TRBD1 (6 bases). V was shortened by 3 bases and J by 8 bases, with 16 bases between the two germline ends. The germline V gene encodes CDR1 KGHSH and CDR2 LQKENI. CDR3 length equals 14 residues. The CDR3 DNA reads TGTGCCAGCTCACCGAATACAGGGTCGGAAGGCTACACCTTC. It translates to CASSPNTGSEGYTF.

V and J are TRBV6-6 and TRBJ2-7; 11 nucleotides match TRBD2. Germline-derived CDR1 and CDR2 are MNHNY and SVGAGI (reference sequence). This CDR3 has 16 residues. With 5 bases clipped from V and 1 base from J, the junction kept 7 bases outside the gene matches. The CDR3 nucleotides are TGTGCCAGCAGTGCGAGGCTAGCGGGGGGTTCCTACGAGCAGTACTTC. Its translation is CASSARLAGGSYEQYF.

The V and J genes are TRBV5-1 and TRBJ1-5; tentatively, D is TRBD1 (5 bases). The CDR3 loop spans 14 amino acids. V was shortened by 7 bases and J by 4 bases, with 15 bases between the two germline ends. In germline, CDR1 is SGHRS, CDR2 YFSETQ. The CDR3 sequence: CASLPSKGNQPQHF. Here the CDR3 DNA reads TGCGCCAGCTTACCCTCTAAGGGGAATCAGCCCCAGCATTTT.

The CDR3 loop reads CASRTSGSYEQYF. CDR3 DNA sequence: TGTGCCAGCAGGACTAGCGGGAGCTACGAGCAGTACTTC. The chain is built from TRBV6-5 and TRBJ2-7, with 12 bases that match TRBD2. This CDR3 spans 13 amino acids. Germline loops: CDR1 MNHEY, CDR2 SVGAGI. V dropped 6 bases and J dropped 3; count of bases not matched to a gene: 0.

The rearrangement links TRBV15 to TRBJ2-5; no firm D call. Between the trimmed V and J ends, which lost 5 bases and 1 base, there was a span of 11 bases. Germline assignment: CDR1 LNHNV and CDR2 YYDKDF (reference sequence). The CDR3 is 14 residues long. The CDR3 loop is CATSVLTIQETQYF. Here the CDR3 DNA reads TGTGCCACCAGCGTCCTGACAATCCAAGAGACCCAGTACTTC.

The rearrangement joins TRBV10-3 to TRBJ2-3, with D possibly matching TRBD2 (6 bases). Trimming stripped 11 bases from V and 5 bases from J, with 23 bases between. The CDR3 length is 15 residues. CDR1 ENHRY and CDR2 SYGVKD come from the germline V gene. CDR3 nucleotide sequence: TGTGCCTCAAAGGTGGCGGCTACTAGCTTAGATACGCAGTATTTT. It yields the protein CASKVAATSLDTQYF.

The rearrangement uses TRBV3-1 (or the pseudogene TRBV3-2) and TRBJ2-1, with TRBD2 matching over 14 bases. This CDR3 region has 16 residues. CDR1 is LGHDT, CDR2 YNNKEL, per germline (reference sequence). With V trimmed by 5 bases and J by 9 bases, 9 bases remained unmatched. This chain's CDR3 is CASSSLGTSGRPEQFF. CDR3 sequence (DNA): TGTGCCAGCAGCTCTCTAGGGACTAGCGGGAGACCTGAGCAGTTCTTC.

The V and J genes are TRBV19 and TRBJ2-7, with D perhaps matching TRBD1 (5 bases). With 3 bases removed from V and 6 bases from J, the gap between germline ends came to 6 bases. The CDR3 sequence is 11 residues long. Germline loops: CDR1 LNHDA, CDR2 SQIVND (reference sequence). Here the CDR3 DNA reads TGTGCCAGTAGTATGGGGCCCGAGCAGTACTTC. Its translation: CASSMGPEQYF.

V usage is TRBV11-2 and J usage is TRBJ2-5, with 12 bases that match TRBD1. The CDR3 has 16 residues. The trim removed 5 bases at V and 1 base at J, leaving 5 bases unmatched. Germline V gives CDR1 SGHAT, CDR2 FQNNGV. The CDR3 DNA is TGTGCCAGCAGCCCCGGGACAGGGGGCCTCCAAGAGACCCAGTACTTC. This encodes CASSPGTGGLQETQYF.

The rearrangement joins TRBV14 to TRBJ1-6, with D uncertain. Germline CDR1 is SGHDN and CDR2 is FVKESK. CDR3 length equals 16 residues. The germline V and J ends were trimmed by 4 bases and 8 bases, with 18 bases remaining between them. DNA for the CDR3: TGTGCCAGCAGCCTCACAACCCCCCCTTCTTATTCACCCCTCCACTTT. It encodes CASSLTTPPSYSPLHF. Full variable domain (remainder filled in from reference TRBV14 and TRBJ1-6): EAGVTQFPSHSVIEKGQTVTLRCDPISGHDNLYWYRRVMGKEIKFLLHFVKESKQDESGMPNNRFLAERTGGTYSTLKVQPAELEDSGVYFCASSLTTPPSYSPLHFGNGTRLTVT.

The V gene is TRBV3-1 (or the pseudogene TRBV3-2), the J gene TRBJ2-3; D is unclear. The germline V gene encodes CDR1 LGHDT and CDR2 YNNKEL (reference sequence). The CDR3 runs 12 residues. V dropped 5 bases and J dropped 1 base, with 4 bases sitting between them. As DNA, the CDR3 is TGTGCCAGCAGCACTCGCACAGATACGCAGTATTTT. Translated: CASSTRTDTQYF.

The chain joins TRBV24-1 to TRBJ2-5; 10 bases map to TRBD1. Germline assignment: CDR1 KGHDR and CDR2 SFDVKD. This CDR3 comprises 15 residues. V trimming: 4 bases; J trimming: 9 bases; junction bases outside the gene matches: 10. The CDR3 is CATSDPGTGAEAQYF. The CDR3 DNA sequence: TGTGCCACCAGTGACCCCGGGACAGGGGCTGAGGCCCAGTACTTC.

This clone was counted once. The chain combines TRBV9 with TRBJ2-1, with D maybe TRBD2 (7 bases). V was shortened by 3 bases and J by 3 bases, with 10 bases between the two germline ends. Germline lookup yields CDR1 SGDLS and CDR2 YYNGEE. CDR3 length equals 14 residues. CDR3 in DNA: TGTGCCAGCAGCGGAAGGGGGGGCTACAATGAGCAGTTCTTC. Translated, it gives CASSGRGGYNEQFF.

This rearrangement joins TRBV4-1 to TRBJ1-4; TRBD1 agrees at 9 bases. Germline trimming cut 4 bases from V and 4 bases from J; bases unmatched to any gene: 1. Germline lookup yields CDR1 MGHRA and CDR2 YSYEKL. The CDR3 runs to 14 residues. CDR3 sequence reads: CASSRTGVNEKLFF. For the CDR3, the DNA is TGCGCCAGCAGCCGGACAGGGGTTAATGAAAAACTGTTTTTT.

This chain uses TRBV11-2 with TRBJ1-4; D not certain. V lost 2 bases, J lost 8 bases, and 12 bases lay in between. This CDR3 comprises 14 residues. Per germline, CDR1 SGHAT and CDR2 FQNNGV. The DNA of the CDR3 is TGTGCCAGCAGCTTATCCCGGGGTGGAGAAAAACTGTTTTTT. Translated, it gives CASSLSRGGEKLFF.

This rearrangement joins TRBV6-5 to TRBJ2-1, with D perhaps matching TRBD1 (6 bases). Germline CDR1 and CDR2: MNHEY and SVGAGI. The CDR3 has 15 amino acids. V dropped 2 bases and J dropped 3 bases, with 11 bases sitting between them. This CDR3 is CASSYGAGVYNEQFF. The CDR3 nucleotides read TGTGCCAGCAGTTACGGGGCAGGGGTCTACAATGAGCAGTTCTTC.

The chain is built from TRBV5-1 and TRBJ2-3; 9 positions match TRBD1. Per germline, CDR1 SGHRS and CDR2 YFSETQ. The V segment lost 3 bases and the J segment 0 bases; nucleotides outside the gene matches: 5. This CDR3 comprises 16 residues. CDR3 amino acids: CASSWTGVISTDTQYF. The CDR3 nucleotides are TGCGCCAGCAGCTGGACAGGGGTAATAAGCACAGATACGCAGTATTTT.

The chain employs TRBV2 and TRBJ1-2; a weak D match, TRBD1 (6 bases). The CDR3 consists of 13 residues. CDR1 is SNHLY, CDR2 FYNNEI, per germline. V was clipped by 6 bases and J by 0 bases, with 8 bases between them. CDR3 DNA sequence: TGTGCCAGCAGCGGACAGACTAACTATGGCTACACCTTC. Protein: CASSGQTNYGYTF.